This passage covers 8 T cell receptor beta chains from one sample sequenced in a study of blood T cell repertoires in COVID-19. Sequenced by immunoSEQ multiplex PCR; TCRdb stores in-frame clones only, minus some. The sample lists roughly 250,000 clones, 88% occurring once. Material: peripheral blood. The source of these receptors is a man between 60 and 75 years old who had recovered from COVID-19.

The CDR3 loop reads CASSYPTSGGADTQYF. CDR3 bases: TGTGCCAGCAGTTACCCCACTAGCGGGGGGGCGGATACGCAGTATTTT. The rearrangement uses TRBV6-5 and TRBJ2-3, with 13 bases matching TRBD2. CDR3 length equals 16 residues. Trimming removed 2 bases from V and 6 bases from J; junction bases left unmatched: 5. Germline CDR1 and CDR2: MNHEY and SVGAGI.

The rearrangement joins TRBV3-1 (or the pseudogene TRBV3-2) to TRBJ2-2; no clear D gene. The germline V and J ends were trimmed by 0 bases and 6 bases, with 11 bases remaining between them. In germline, CDR1 is LGHDT, CDR2 YNNKEL (reference sequence). The CDR3 is made up of 15 amino acids. The CDR3 DNA reads as TGTGCCAGCAGCCAAGATGCGGCTACTCCCGGGGAGCTGTTTTTT. Translation gives CASSQDAATPGELFF.

This clone was counted at least ten times. The rearrangement joins TRBV6-4 to TRBJ2-3, with a tentative D call TRBD2 (6 bases). The CDR3 covers 13 residues. V was shortened by 6 bases and J by 0 bases, with 7 bases between the two germline ends. Germline assignment: CDR1 MRHNA and CDR2 SNTAGT. The CDR3 protein is CASSGGSTDTQYF. The CDR3 DNA reads as TGTGCCAGCAGCGGAGGGAGCACAGATACGCAGTATTTT.

This clone was detected once. This rearrangement joins TRBV12-5 to TRBJ2-7; D possibly corresponds to TRBD2 (5 bases). V lost 0 bases, J lost 5 bases, and 20 bases lay in between. Germline CDR1 reads LGHNT; CDR2 reads FRNRAP. The CDR3 runs to 17 residues. The CDR3 sequence: CASGLVVSRAPLDEQYF. The CDR3 DNA is TGTGCTAGTGGTTTGGTCGTCTCGAGGGCCCCCCTGGACGAGCAGTACTTC.

The chain has TRBV6-5 and TRBJ1-4; perhaps TRBD1 as D (6 bases). Germline-derived CDR1 and CDR2 are MNHEY and SVGAGI. The CDR3 consists of 13 residues. Between the trimmed V and J ends, which lost 7 bases and 3 bases, there was a span of 9 bases. The CDR3: CASTRGANEKLFF. The CDR3 coding sequence is TGTGCCAGCACCAGGGGCGCTAATGAAAAACTGTTTTTT.

This clone was seen a few times. The genes are TRBV10-3 and TRBJ1-1; 9 bases map to TRBD1. The CDR3 totals 16 residues. The V and J ends lost 4 bases and 1 base, in that order; junction bases with no gene match: 7. CDR1 and CDR2 (germline): ENHRY, SYGVKD. In nucleotides, the CDR3 is TGTGCCATCAGTGGGGCAAGGACAGGGGAGAACACTGAAGCTTTCTTT. Translated: CAISGARTGENTEAFF.

This clone has a single count. The chain employs TRBV5-4 and TRBJ2-7; 14 bases line up with TRBD2. The junction had 10 bases not matched to a gene; V was cut back by 4 bases and J by 7 bases. The CDR3 is made up of 16 amino acids. Germline V CDR1 and CDR2: SGHNT, YYREEE (reference sequence). The CDR3 reads CASSKGTSGGGGEQYF. The CDR3 bases are TGTGCCAGCAGCAAGGGGACTAGCGGGGGCGGAGGAGAGCAGTACTTC. Based on the CDR3 plus reference TRBV5-4 and TRBJ2-7, the full variable domain is ETGVTQSPTHLIKTRGQQVTLRCSSQSGHNTVSWYQQALGQGPQFIFQYYREEENGRGNFPPRFSGLQFPNYSSELNVNALELDDSALYLCASSKGTSGGGGEQYFGPGTRLTVT.

The genes are TRBV5-1 and TRBJ1-5; TRBD1 aligns across 8 bases. The trim removed 4 bases at V and 6 bases at J, leaving 9 bases unmatched. The CDR3 covers 15 residues. Looked up from germline, CDR1 is SGHRS and CDR2 is YFSETQ. The DNA for the CDR3 is TGCGCCAGCAGCCCAGGACAGGGCTCGCGTCAGCCCCAGCATTTT. It encodes CASSPGQGSRQPQHF.